The rows below give T cell receptor beta chains drawn from one sample of a study of blood T cell repertoires in COVID-19. TCRdb's table, derived via immunoSEQ multiplex PCR, lists solely in-frame clones and lacks some. The sample contains 250,000 to 300,000 clones, about nine tenths of which appear only once. Sample: peripheral blood. These TCRs come from a woman aged 25 to 39 with COVID-19, enrolled during active disease. Each CDR3 is given with its conserved first and last residue. Part of the rows lack a size; the others show once, few, many or a class for expanded clones.

V	J	length	size	CDR3
TRBV7-8	TRBJ2-7	15	NA	CASSPLTSGRLEQYF
TRBV5-1	TRBJ2-7	16	NA	CASRFSGRAIGNEQYF
TRBV7-2	TRBJ2-7	15	NA	CASSFESGRLYEQYF
TRBV24-1	TRBJ1-5	13	few	CATGLARNQPQHF
TRBV18	TRBJ2-7	16	NA	CASSQGLAGEGSEQYF
TRBV28	TRBJ2-2	17	few	CASSSYSGRRDTGELFF
TRBV24-1	TRBJ1-2	14	NA	CATSDRDRSYGYTF
TRBV6-2/TRBV6-3	TRBJ2-6	15	NA	CASSTQSSGANVLTF
TRBV15	TRBJ1-2	14	few	CATSRTDRGGGYTF
TRBV9	TRBJ2-7	15	NA	CASSVGLAGAYEQYF
TRBV9	TRBJ1-2	14	NA	CASSKGTGAYGYTF
TRBV21-1	TRBJ1-6	13	NA	CANRDRGGSPLHF
TRBV28	TRBJ2-7	15	NA	CASSFHRDISYEQYF
TRBV5-6	TRBJ2-2	15	NA	CASSSGLGGTGELFF
TRBV7-3	TRBJ2-1	15	NA	CASSSPGTGGNEQFF
TRBV5-1	TRBJ2-7	15	once	CASSWTGGGSYEQYF
TRBV28	TRBJ1-4	16	NA	CASSLYWGGNNEKLFF
TRBV27	TRBJ1-3	15	once	CASSLGGSSGNTIYF
TRBV11-2	TRBJ1-2	16	NA	CASSATTGLANYGYTF
TRBV4-1	TRBJ2-1	16	few	CASSPLDLFSYNEQFF
TRBV19	TRBJ2-7	14	NA	CASRRGTSGDEQYF
TRBV30	TRBJ1-1	11	NA	CAWRGGAEAFF
TRBV6-5	TRBJ2-1	13	NA	CASGLTSKDEQFF
TRBV3-1/TRBV3-2	TRBJ2-2	15	once	CASSQERSNTGELFF
TRBV24-1	TRBJ2-3	17	once	CATSDTRGGRSTDTQYF
TRBV11-2	TRBJ1-3	16	once	CASSLRTASSGNTIYF
TRBV6-5	TRBJ2-7	14	NA	CASRPGQVMNEQYF
TRBV4-3	TRBJ2-1	14	NA	CASSLGLAGSEQFF
TRBV28	TRBJ1-2	13	NA	CASSLTASGGYTF
TRBV10-3	TRBJ1-3	14	NA	CAISAGTSGNTIYF
TRBV3-1/TRBV3-2	TRBJ2-5	12	NA	CASSRLGETQYF
TRBV3-1/TRBV3-2	TRBJ1-4	16	NA	CASSQIRGAYNEKLFF
TRBV12-3/TRBV12-4	TRBJ2-5	13	NA	CASSLLLRETQYF
TRBV9	TRBJ2-1	15	NA	CASSVGSGSRNEQFF
TRBV7-3	TRBJ1-1	13	NA	CASSSRGGTEAFF
TRBV9	TRBJ2-1	18	once	CASSPHGGASGYYNEQFF
TRBV5-1	TRBJ1-1	14	once	CASSFGQVNTEAFF
TRBV7-9	TRBJ2-7	14	once	CASSLLAGGNEQYF
TRBV18	TRBJ2-7	12	NA	CASSPGGYEQYF
TRBV12-3/TRBV12-4	TRBJ2-2	12	once	CASSFSGGELFF
TRBV7-9	TRBJ1-4	14	once	CASSEQGEGEKLFF
TRBV2	TRBJ2-3	15	NA	CASSEGDRAPDTQYF
TRBV7-9	TRBJ1-5	15	NA	CASSKDGRSNQPQHF
TRBV11-2	TRBJ2-7	18	NA	CASSLLQRSGRGSYEQYF
TRBV18	TRBJ2-7	13	NA	CASSPERTYEQYF
TRBV19	TRBJ1-2	13	NA	CASSSGGYYGYTF
TRBV27	TRBJ1-6	14	NA	CASSLRQGNSPLHF
TRBV28	TRBJ2-7	11	few	CASSPAYEQYF
TRBV7-9	TRBJ2-7	11	NA	CASSLTSEQYF
TRBV7-9	TRBJ2-6	17	few	CASREGQGTAGANVLTF
TRBV19	TRBJ1-5	17	NA	CASSMPGGQVGNQPQHF
TRBV18	TRBJ1-2	15	NA	CASSPLEASNYGYTF